This T cell receptor (beta chain) was identified during a study of radiation and T cells in renal cell carcinoma. Findings of the study overall: Without pretreatment biopsies, baseline tumor clonotype presence was undetermined.

Time point described: blood 2 weeks post-SBRT. Treatment described: 15 Gy SBRT to primary tumor, nephrectomy 4 weeks later. After SBRT, blood was collected at 2 and 4 weeks, plus baseline. Here immunoSEQ multiplex PCR was the method, and the copy in TCRdb shows in-frame clones only, minus some. The repertoire holds about 65,000 clones, with 70% to 80% as singletons. Worth noting for this clone: No antigen is known for it.

V shed 1 base and J shed 4 bases, with 12 bases lying between them. Germline-derived CDR1 and CDR2 are SGDLS and YYNGEE. The CDR3 is made up of 15 amino acids. The chain links TRBV9 to TRBJ1-3; possibly TRBD1 for D (5 bases). The input for sequencing was blood, taken from a patient whose treatment included radiotherapy and nephrectomy. The clonotype comes from a man aged 55 to 69 with renal cell carcinoma. The CDR3 loop reads CASSVSSTGGNTIYF. The CDR3 nucleotides read TGTGCCAGCAGCGTATCTTCTACAGGAGGAAACACCATATATTTT.